The T cell receptor beta chain under discussion was sequenced for a study of shared clonotypes between healthy human individuals. About the research overall: Aged between 18 and 49, the donors were a couple of women and a few men.

With regard to this clone: What it binds is not known.

General study results and limits: The low donor count limited represented genetic and exposure-history diversity. The authors sampled blood alone, and tissue repertoires likely differ.

Each subset's genomic DNA was shared equally among a number of immunoSEQ plates. Libraries were prepared by immunoSEQ multiplex PCR; TCRdb keeps only in-frame clonotypes and omits some of them. Of about 560,000 clones listed, 70% to 80% were seen once; the top ten hold 12%. The clonotype originates from a woman aged 35 to 49 in good health. Some clones in this sample may be carry-over from other donors' samples. Sequenced: PBMCs.

The CDR3, as DNA: TGTGCCAGCAGCTTAGAGGTTTGGGAGACCCAGTACTTC. The encoded protein is CASSLEVWETQYF. J is TRBJ2-5 and V is TRBV7-9; D is undetermined. Germline V gene data show CDR1 as SEHNR and CDR2 as FQNEAQ (reference sequence). CDR3 size: 13 residues. Between the trimmed V and J ends, which lost 1 base and 5 bases, there was a span of 8 bases.